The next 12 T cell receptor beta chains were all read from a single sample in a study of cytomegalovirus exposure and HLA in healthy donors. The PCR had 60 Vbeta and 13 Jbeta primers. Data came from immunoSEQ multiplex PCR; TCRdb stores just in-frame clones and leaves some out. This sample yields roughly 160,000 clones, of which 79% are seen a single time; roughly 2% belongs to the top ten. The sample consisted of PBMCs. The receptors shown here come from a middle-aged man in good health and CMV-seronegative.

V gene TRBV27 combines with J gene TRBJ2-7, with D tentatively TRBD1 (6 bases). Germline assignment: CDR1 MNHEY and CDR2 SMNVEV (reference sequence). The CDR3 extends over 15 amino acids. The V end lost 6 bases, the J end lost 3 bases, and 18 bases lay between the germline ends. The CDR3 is CASRRTAGASYEQYF. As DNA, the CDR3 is TGTGCCAGCAGACGTACGGCAGGGGCGAGCTACGAGCAGTACTTC.

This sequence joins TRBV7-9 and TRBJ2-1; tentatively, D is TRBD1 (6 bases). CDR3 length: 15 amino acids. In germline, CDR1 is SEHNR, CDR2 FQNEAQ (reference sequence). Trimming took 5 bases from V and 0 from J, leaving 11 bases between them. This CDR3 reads CASSLRGSSYNEQFF. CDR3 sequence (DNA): TGTGCCAGCAGCCTCAGGGGTAGCTCCTACAATGAGCAGTTCTTC.

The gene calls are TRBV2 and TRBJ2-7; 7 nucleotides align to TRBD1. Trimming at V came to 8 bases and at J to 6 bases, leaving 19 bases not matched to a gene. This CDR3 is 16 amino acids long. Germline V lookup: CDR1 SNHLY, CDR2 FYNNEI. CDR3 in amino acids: CASAATRTGIKSEQYF. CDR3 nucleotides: TGTGCCAGCGCAGCCACCCGGACAGGAATTAAATCCGAGCAGTACTTC.

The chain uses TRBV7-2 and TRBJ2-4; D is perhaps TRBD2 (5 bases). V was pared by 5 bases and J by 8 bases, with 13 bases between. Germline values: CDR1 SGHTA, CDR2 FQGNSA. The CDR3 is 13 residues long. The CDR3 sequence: CASSGPAGYIQYF. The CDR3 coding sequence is TGTGCCAGCAGCGGCCCGGCGGGCTACATTCAGTACTTC.

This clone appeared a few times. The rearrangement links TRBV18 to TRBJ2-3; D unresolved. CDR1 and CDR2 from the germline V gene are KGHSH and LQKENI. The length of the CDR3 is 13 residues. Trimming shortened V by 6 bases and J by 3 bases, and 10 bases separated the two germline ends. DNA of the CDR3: TGTGCCAGCTCGAGGCATCCAACAGATACGCAGTATTTT. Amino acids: CASSRHPTDTQYF.

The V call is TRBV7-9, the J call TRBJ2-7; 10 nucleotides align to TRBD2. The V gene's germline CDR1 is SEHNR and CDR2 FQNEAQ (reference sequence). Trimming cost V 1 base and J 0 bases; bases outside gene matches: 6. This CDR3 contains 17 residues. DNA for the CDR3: TGTGCCAGCAGCTTAGTGGCTAGCGGGGGACCCTCCTACGAGCAGTACTTC. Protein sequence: CASSLVASGGPSYEQYF.

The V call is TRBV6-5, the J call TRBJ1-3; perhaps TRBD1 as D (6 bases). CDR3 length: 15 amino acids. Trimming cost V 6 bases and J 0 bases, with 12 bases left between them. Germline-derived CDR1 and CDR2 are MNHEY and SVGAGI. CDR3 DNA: TGTGCCAGCAGATTACAGGGTGGCTCTGGAAACACCATATATTTT. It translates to CASRLQGGSGNTIYF.

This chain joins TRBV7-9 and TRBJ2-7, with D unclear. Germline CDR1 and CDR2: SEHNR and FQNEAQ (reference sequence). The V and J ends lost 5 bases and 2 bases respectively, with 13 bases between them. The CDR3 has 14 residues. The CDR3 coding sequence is TGTGCCAGCAGCGCACCGCTCCGGGCCTACGAGCAGTACTTC. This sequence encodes CASSAPLRAYEQYF.

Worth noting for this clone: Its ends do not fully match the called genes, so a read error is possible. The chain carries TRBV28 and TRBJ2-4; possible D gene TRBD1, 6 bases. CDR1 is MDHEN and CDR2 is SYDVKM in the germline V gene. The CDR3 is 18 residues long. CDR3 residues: CASSSPAWTALAKNSQYF. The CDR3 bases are TGTGCCAGCAGTTCCCCTGCCTGGACAGCTCTAGCCAAAAACAGTCAGTACTTC.

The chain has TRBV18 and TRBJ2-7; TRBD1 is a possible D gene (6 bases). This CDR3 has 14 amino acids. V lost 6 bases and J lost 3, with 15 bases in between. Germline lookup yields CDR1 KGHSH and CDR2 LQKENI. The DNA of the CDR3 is TGTGCCAGCTCCCCTACTGGGGACAACTACGAGCAGTACTTC. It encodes CASSPTGDNYEQYF.

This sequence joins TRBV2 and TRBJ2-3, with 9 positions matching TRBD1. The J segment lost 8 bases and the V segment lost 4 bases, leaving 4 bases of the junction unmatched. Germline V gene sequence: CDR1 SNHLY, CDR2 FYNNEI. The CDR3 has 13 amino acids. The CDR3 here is CASSGDREGTQYF. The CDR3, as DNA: TGTGCCAGCAGTGGGGACAGGGAGGGTACGCAGTATTTT. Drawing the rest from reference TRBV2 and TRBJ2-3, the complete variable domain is EPEVTQTPSHQVTQMGQEVILRCVPISNHLYFYWYRQILGQKVEFLVSFYNNEISEKSEIFDDQFSVERPDGSNFTLKIRSTKLEDSAMYFCASSGDREGTQYFGPGTRLTVL.

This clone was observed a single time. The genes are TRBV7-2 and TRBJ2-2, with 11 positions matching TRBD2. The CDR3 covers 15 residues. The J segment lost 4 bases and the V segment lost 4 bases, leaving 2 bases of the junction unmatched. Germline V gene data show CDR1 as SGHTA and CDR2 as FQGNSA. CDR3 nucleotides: TGTGCCAGCAGCTCGGGACTAGCGGTCACCGGGGAGCTGTTTTTT. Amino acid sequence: CASSSGLAVTGELFF.